This T cell receptor beta chain was sequenced for a study of identical twins. The CDR3 totals 14 residues. The germline gives CDR1 SGHVS, CDR2 FQNEAQ. V was cut by 3 bases and J by 3 bases, with 12 bases left in between. Each CDR3 protein is one row after TCRdb ran MiXCR on the 5' RACE reads. The table lists more than 250,000 distinct CDR3 sequences, around 8.8% of them singletons, with approximately 2.1% in the top ten. Every donor was a healthy Caucasian. These data were likewise used in another study, on yellow fever vaccine responses in identical twins.

Sequences were obtained from memory (CD45RO+) T cells sorted from blood. This chain connects TRBV7-8 to TRBJ2-7, with D possibly called TRBD1 or TRBD2 (5 bases each). The origin of this receptor is a woman aged 18-29 years in good health. CDR3 protein: CASSFSGTSYEQYF. CDR3 sequence (DNA): TGTGCCAGCAGCTTTTCAGGGACCAGCTACGAGCAGTACTTC.